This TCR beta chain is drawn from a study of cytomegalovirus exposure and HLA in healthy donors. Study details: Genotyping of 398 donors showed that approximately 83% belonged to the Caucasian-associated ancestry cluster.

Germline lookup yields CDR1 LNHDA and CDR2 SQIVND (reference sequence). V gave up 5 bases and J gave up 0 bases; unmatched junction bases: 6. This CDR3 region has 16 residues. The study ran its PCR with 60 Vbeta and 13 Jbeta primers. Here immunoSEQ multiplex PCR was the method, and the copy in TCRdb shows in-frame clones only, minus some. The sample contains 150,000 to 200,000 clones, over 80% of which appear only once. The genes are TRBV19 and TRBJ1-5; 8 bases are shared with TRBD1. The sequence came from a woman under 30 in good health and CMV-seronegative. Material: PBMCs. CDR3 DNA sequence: TGTGCCAGTAGTTTGACAGGGGTCTATAGCAATCAGCCCCAGCATTTT. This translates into CASSLTGVYSNQPQHF.